This T cell receptor beta chain was captured in a study of blood T cell repertoires in COVID-19. Study summary: The samples span acute and convalescent COVID-19 from the United States, Italy and Spain. T cells, B-cell-depleted T cells, or PBMCs provided the cDNA or gDNA that served as material.

The method was immunoSEQ multiplex PCR; TCRdb's version includes in-frame clones alone and lacks a portion of them. The sample lists approximately 310,000 clones; around nine tenths were seen once. This clone was seen once. Germline V CDR1 and CDR2: SGHRS, YFSETQ. CDR3 length: 16 residues. V was shortened by 1 base and J by 3 bases, with 15 bases between the two germline ends. The chain recombines TRBV5-1 with TRBJ2-3, with D perhaps matching TRBD2 (6 bases). The receptor comes from a man in his fifties or sixties who had recovered from COVID-19. Source material: PBMCs or T cells enriched from blood (not recorded which). The CDR3 region has the DNA TGCGCCAGCAGCTTGTCTTTATTTGGAGGGACAGATACGCAGTATTTT. It specifies CASSLSLFGGTDTQYF.